The 27 T cell receptor beta chains presented below share a single source sample, sequenced in a study of patients and donors after allogeneic stem cell transplantation. TCRdb ran MiXCR on the RT-PCR reads and lists one entry per CDR3 protein. The profile shows 2,400 or so distinct CDR3 sequences, roughly 8% of them singletons. Specimen: blood, either unsorted or a sorted T cell fraction (not recorded which). Receptors originate from a human donor who was either an allogeneic HSCT recipient or a stem cell or donor lymphocyte infusion donor (not recorded which). It is not recorded whose cells these are; they may come from a transplant donor.

This clonotype is judged medium-sized. The chain recombines TRBV7-2 with TRBJ2-7; D is possibly TRBD1 or TRBD2 (5 bases each). The germline gives CDR1 SGHTA, CDR2 FQGNSA. This CDR3 has 16 amino acids. The V end was cut by 0 bases, the J end by 1 base, with 13 bases between. The chain's CDR3 is CASSLASGQKSYEQYF. The CDR3 DNA sequence: TGTGCCAGCAGCTTAGCCTCGGGGCAGAAATCCTACGAGCAGTACTTC.

In this sample, this clonotype turned up a few times. Here the CDR3 reads CASSPGQSNYGYTF. CDR3 coding DNA: TGTGCCAGCAGCCCCGGACAGTCAAACTATGGCTACACCTTC. The chain employs TRBV7-9 and TRBJ1-2, with D possibly matching TRBD1 (6 bases). The CDR3 is made up of 14 amino acids. Germline V gene data show CDR1 as SEHNR and CDR2 as FQNEAQ (reference sequence). Between the trimmed V and J ends, which lost 5 bases and 2 bases, there was a span of 12 bases.

This chain joins TRBV6-5 and TRBJ2-7; 9 bases fit TRBD2. Germline CDR1 is MNHEY and CDR2 is SVGAGI. The CDR3 covers 15 residues. The V segment lost 6 bases and the J segment 2 bases; nucleotides outside the gene matches: 8. CDR3 loop: CASRGAGGVAYEQYF. CDR3 DNA sequence: TGTGCCAGCAGGGGAGCGGGAGGAGTCGCCTACGAGCAGTACTTC.

Within the sample, this clonotype is medium-sized. The chain carries TRBV7-2 and TRBJ2-1; 12 bases are shared with TRBD2. V gave up 4 bases and J gave up 9 bases; unmatched junction bases: 7. CDR1 is SGHTA, CDR2 FQGNSA, per germline. The CDR3 spans 15 residues. Here the CDR3 reads CASSSRTSGMGEQFF. The CDR3 bases are TGTGCCAGCAGCTCTAGGACTAGCGGGATGGGTGAGCAGTTCTTC.

Within the sample, this clonotype is large. J is TRBJ2-7 and V is TRBV5-1, with D tentatively TRBD1 or TRBD2 (5 bases each). V shed 4 bases and J shed 2 bases, with 16 bases lying between them. The CDR3 has 15 amino acids. Germline lookup yields CDR1 SGHRS and CDR2 YFSETQ. The CDR3 loop is CASSTGTQDPYEQYF. For the CDR3, the DNA is TGCGCCAGCAGCACCGGGACGCAGGACCCCTACGAGCAGTACTTC.

Sample share makes this clonotype medium-sized. The chain has TRBV7-3 and TRBJ2-3; D gene unclear. The CDR3 is made up of 13 amino acids. The V gene lost 0 bases and the J gene lost 4 bases, with 5 bases spanning the gap. Germline V gene data show CDR1 as SGHTA and CDR2 as FQGTGA. The CDR3 sequence is CASSLTVPDTQYF. The CDR3 coding sequence is TGTGCCAGCAGCTTAACTGTCCCAGATACGCAGTATTTT.

This clonotype is judged medium-sized (0.01 to 0.1%). The chain has TRBV6-2 or TRBV6-3 and TRBJ1-2, with 7 bases matching TRBD1. Germline V lookup: CDR1 MNHEY, CDR2 SVGEGT. The CDR3 length is 14 residues. J lost 2 bases, V lost 7 bases, and 7 bases had no gene match. CDR3 DNA: TGTGCCAGCAAAGAAACGGACAGGAACTATGGCTACACCTTC. It yields the protein CASKETDRNYGYTF.

The J gene is TRBJ2-1, the V gene TRBV5-1; unclear D gene. V lost 1 base and J lost 8, with 10 bases in between. This CDR3 region has 13 residues. Per germline, CDR1 SGHRS and CDR2 YFSETQ. CDR3 DNA sequence: TGCGCCAGCAGCTTGTCCGAAATCGATGAGCAGTTCTTC. It yields the protein CASSLSEIDEQFF.

V gene TRBV4-1 combines with J gene TRBJ2-7; 8 bases are shared with TRBD2. The CDR3 has 16 residues. CDR1 is MGHRA and CDR2 is YSYEKL in the germline V gene. With V trimmed by 6 bases and J by 0 bases, 10 bases remained unmatched. The CDR3 nucleotides are TGCGCCAGCAGACCAATTTTTAGCGGGAACTCCTACGAGCAGTACTTC. The encoded protein is CASRPIFSGNSYEQYF.

The chain employs TRBV4-3 and TRBJ2-1; perhaps TRBD1 as D (5 bases). Germline V lookup: CDR1 LGHNA, CDR2 YSLEER. This CDR3 comprises 12 residues. The V and J ends lost 6 bases and 8 bases respectively, with 11 bases between them. CDR3: CASSLDRHEQFF. The CDR3 DNA reads as TGCGCCAGCAGTCTAGACAGACATGAGCAGTTCTTC.

CDR3 protein: CASSKGSERIYNEQFF. CDR3 nucleotides: TGTGCCAGCAGCAAAGGTTCGGAGCGGATATACAATGAGCAGTTCTTC. The V and J genes are TRBV21-1 and TRBJ2-1; TRBD2 was called by the table and not checked on the DNA. TRBV21-1 is recorded as a pseudogene. The CDR3 is 16 residues long.

CDR3 loop: CASSLDIRGIQETQYF. CDR3 coding DNA: TGTGCCAGCAGCTTAGATATCAGGGGGATCCAAGAGACCCAGTACTTC. The V call is TRBV7-2, the J call TRBJ2-5, with TRBD1 matching over 7 bases. The CDR3 totals 16 residues. V was pared by 1 base and J by 1 base, with 6 bases of the junction left unmatched. Germline V gene sequence: CDR1 SGHTA, CDR2 FQGNSA.

The V and J genes are TRBV11-2 and TRBJ2-7; 7 bases match TRBD2. The trim removed 5 bases at V and 2 bases at J, leaving 9 bases unmatched. Germline CDR1 is SGHAT and CDR2 is FQNNGV. CDR3 length: 15 amino acids. The CDR3 DNA is TGTGCCAGCAGCCCTTGGGGGGAGGGGACCTACGAGCAGTACTTC. It specifies CASSPWGEGTYEQYF.

The chain links TRBV5-4 to TRBJ2-7; D is possibly TRBD1 (5 bases). V was pared by 1 base and J by 7 bases, with 12 bases between. This CDR3 is built from 13 residues. Germline V gene sequence: CDR1 SGHNT, CDR2 YYREEE (reference sequence). CDR3 nucleotides: TGTGCCAGCAGCTTGATGGTAGCAGGGGAGCAGTACTTC. Residues: CASSLMVAGEQYF.

This clonotype turned up a few times. The gene calls are TRBV6-6 and TRBJ2-7; D unresolved. V lost 0 bases, J lost 0 bases, and 12 bases lay in between. The germline V gene has CDR1 MNHNY and CDR2 SVGAGI (reference sequence). The CDR3 sequence is 16 residues long. CDR3: CASSYSNSGLSYEQYF. The CDR3 nucleotides are TGTGCCAGCAGTTACTCGAATTCCGGGCTCTCCTACGAGCAGTACTTC.

By proportion, this clonotype is large. The J gene is TRBJ2-5, the V gene TRBV28; a possible D gene is TRBD2 (6 bases). V was trimmed by 5 bases and J by 7 bases, leaving 14 bases between them. The CDR3 consists of 13 residues. Germline V gene sequence: CDR1 MDHEN, CDR2 SYDVKM. The CDR3 region is CASSIPSDGTQYF. The DNA of the CDR3 is TGTGCCAGCAGTATCCCTAGCGACGGGACCCAGTACTTC.

In this sample, this clonotype turned up a few times. The rearrangement uses TRBV5-1 and TRBJ2-1; no definite D call. CDR1 and CDR2 from the germline V gene are SGHRS and YFSETQ. This CDR3 has 14 residues. Trimming left V 1 base short and J 5 bases short, with 10 bases between. The CDR3 nucleotides are TGCGCCAGCAGCTTGCGCGGTAGGGACAATGAGCAGTTCTTC. The encoded protein is CASSLRGRDNEQFF.

In this sample, this clonotype is medium-sized. The chain links TRBV7-2 to TRBJ2-1; 8 nucleotides line up with TRBD2. The CDR3 runs 15 residues. V lost 5 bases, J lost 4 bases, and 7 bases stayed unmatched. From germline, CDR1 is SGHTA and CDR2 FQGNSA. In nucleotides, the CDR3 is TGTGCCAGCAGCCTTACTAGCGGAGATTACAATGAGCAGTTCTTC. Its protein is CASSLTSGDYNEQFF.

This clonotype occurred a few times. The chain recombines TRBV7-9 with TRBJ2-2, with TRBD2 matching 8 bases. Germline CDR1 reads SEHNR; CDR2 reads FQNEAQ (reference sequence). The CDR3 runs to 15 residues. Trimming at V came to 4 bases and at J to 8 bases, leaving 9 bases not matched to a gene. CDR3 region: CASSSLGRATGELFF. Written as DNA, the CDR3 is TGTGCCAGCAGCTCCCTCGGGAGGGCGACGGGGGAGCTGTTTTTT.

Judged by abundance, this clonotype is medium-sized. The J gene is TRBJ2-7, the V gene TRBV25-1, with 7 bases lining up with TRBD2. The CDR3 spans 13 residues. The trim removed 5 bases at V and 6 bases at J, leaving 7 bases unmatched. The germline gives CDR1 MGHDK, CDR2 SYGVNS. Here the CDR3 DNA reads TGTGCCAGCAGTTTGGCGGGAGCTTCCGAGCAGTACTTC. Translating gives CASSLAGASEQYF.

This clonotype has only a few counts. V usage is TRBV7-2 and J usage is TRBJ2-3; a weak D match, TRBD2 (5 bases). V was clipped by 4 bases and J by 2 bases, with 10 bases between them. This CDR3 region has 14 residues. From germline, CDR1 is SGHTA and CDR2 FQGNSA. CDR3 amino acids: CASSYARDTDTQYF. Here the CDR3 DNA reads TGTGCCAGCAGCTATGCCCGGGACACAGATACGCAGTATTTT.

Points on this clonotype: A read error may account for a junction end that differs from germline. This chain connects TRBV27 to TRBJ2-3, with D possibly TRBD2 on 6 matching bases. The CDR3 covers 15 residues. The germline CDR1 and CDR2 sequences are MNHEY and SMNVEV (reference sequence). This CDR3 is CASSLSSVPTDTQYF. The CDR3 bases are TGTGCCAGCAGTCTATCTAGCGTACCTACAGATACGCAGTATTTT.

This chain uses TRBV28 with TRBJ2-7, with D possibly matching TRBD1 (6 bases). Looked up from germline, CDR1 is MDHEN and CDR2 is SYDVKM. This CDR3 has 13 residues. V was pared by 3 bases and J by 2 bases, with 8 bases between. CDR3 region: CASSFGDTYEQYF. CDR3 coding DNA: TGTGCCAGCAGTTTTGGGGACACCTACGAGCAGTACTTC. The complete variable domain, with remaining parts taken from reference TRBV28 and TRBJ2-7, reads DVKVTQSSRYLVKRTGEKVFLECVQDMDHENMFWYRQDPGLGLRLIYFSYDVKMKEKGDIPEGYSVSREKKERFSLILESASTNQTSMYLCASSFGDTYEQYFGPGTRLTVT.

The chain links TRBV6-5 to TRBJ1-1, with D unresolved. Germline assignment: CDR1 MNHEY and CDR2 SVGAGI. V was cut by 2 bases and J by 8 bases, with 9 bases left in between. The CDR3 is 12 amino acids. CDR3 in amino acids: CASSYNGREAFF. The CDR3 DNA is TGTGCCAGCAGTTACAACGGACGCGAAGCTTTCTTT.

By frequency in the sample, this clonotype is medium-sized (0.01 to 0.1%). This chain uses TRBV10-3 with TRBJ2-1; the match to TRBD2 covers 8 bases. The junction had 6 bases not matched to a gene; V was cut back by 3 bases and J by 2 bases. Germline V lookup: CDR1 ENHRY, CDR2 SYGVKD. The CDR3 sequence is 16 residues long. The CDR3 DNA sequence: TGTGCCATCAGTGAAGGGATTAGCGGGACCTACAATGAGCAGTTCTTC. This translates into CAISEGISGTYNEQFF.

By share, this clonotype ranks as medium-sized (0.01 to 0.1%). In DNA, the CDR3 is TGTGCCAGCAGCGGATACAGGGGGCATGAGCAGTTCTTC. Translating it yields CASSGYRGHEQFF. V gene TRBV7-9 combines with J gene TRBJ2-1; TRBD1 matches at 9 bases. The V gene end was trimmed by 5 bases and the J gene end by 8 bases; junction bases not matched to a gene: 4. The CDR3 is made up of 13 amino acids. Germline loops: CDR1 SEHNR, CDR2 FQNEAQ (reference sequence).

The genes are TRBV27 and TRBJ2-7; the match to TRBD2 covers 14 bases. Germline-derived CDR1 and CDR2 are MNHEY and SMNVEV (reference sequence). This CDR3 has 16 residues. The junction had 7 bases not matched to a gene; V was cut back by 6 bases and J by 3 bases. The CDR3 bases are TGTGCCAGCAGCACCCCCGGGACTAGCGGGAGCTACGAGCAGTACTTC. Protein: CASSTPGTSGSYEQYF.